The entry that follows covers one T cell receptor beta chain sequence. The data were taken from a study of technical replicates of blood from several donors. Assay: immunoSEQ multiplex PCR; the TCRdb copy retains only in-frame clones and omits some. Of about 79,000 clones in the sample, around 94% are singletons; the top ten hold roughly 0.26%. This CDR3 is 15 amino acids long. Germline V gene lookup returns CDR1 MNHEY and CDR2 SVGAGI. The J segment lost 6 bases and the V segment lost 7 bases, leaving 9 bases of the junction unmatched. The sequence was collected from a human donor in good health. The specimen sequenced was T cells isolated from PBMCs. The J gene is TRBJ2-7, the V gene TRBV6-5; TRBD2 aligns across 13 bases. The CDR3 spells CASTRRTSGGSEQYF. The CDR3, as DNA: TGTGCCAGCACTCGAAGGACTAGCGGGGGCTCCGAGCAGTACTTC.